This paragraph covers one TCR beta chain sequence. The sample belongs to a study of blood T cell repertoires in COVID-19. Here immunoSEQ multiplex PCR was the method, and the copy in TCRdb shows in-frame clones only, minus some. The data show fewer than 400,000 clones, with nearly 90% seen just once and 1.5% to 2% held by the top ten. The length of the CDR3 is 15 residues. Trimming shortened V by 0 bases and J by 8 bases, and 16 bases separated the two germline ends. Germline V gene data show CDR1 as LGHNA and CDR2 as YNFKEQ. The chain carries TRBV4-2 and TRBJ1-2; D is perhaps TRBD1 (6 bases). Specimen: PBMCs or T cells enriched from blood (not recorded which). The TCR comes from a woman in her twenties or thirties who had recovered from COVID-19. The CDR3 loop reads CASSQDRTDHLGYTF. The CDR3 DNA follows: TGTGCCAGCAGCCAAGATCGGACAGACCACCTGGGCTACACCTTC.